These 15 T cell receptor beta chains share one sample of origin, sequenced in a study of T cells in Graves' hyperthyroidism and ophthalmopathy (dated by TCRdb to 2018 to 2020). The library was built by means of multiplex PCR. The instrument was an Illumina HiSeq 2000. TCR beta CDR3 regions were amplified from RNA transcripts. The first round of RT-PCR for the TCR CDR3 was performed with the HTBI primer set and the Qiagen OneStep RT-PCR kit. TCRdb reprocessing: public reads trimmed at Q25 with fastp, clones called with MiXCR, in-frame beta chains kept. Each entry merges the rows of one CDR3 protein and shows their most common DNA and genes. The sample includes hundreds of thousands of distinct CDR3 sequences, with 16% observed a single time. Together, the top ten hold under 3.5% of the sample. The sequencing input was blood. The receptors were sampled from a woman aged 40 to 50 with Graves' ophthalmopathy.

This clonotype has a count of ten or more. V gene TRBV5-1 combines with J gene TRBJ1-1; 11 nucleotides match TRBD1. Germline V gene sequence: CDR1 SGHRS, CDR2 YFSETQ. Germline trimming cut 4 bases from V and 5 bases from J; bases unmatched to any gene: 10. The CDR3 is 16 residues long. The CDR3 protein is CASSQRTGGLQTEAFF. The CDR3 DNA is TGCGCCAGCAGCCAACGGACAGGGGGCTTACAGACTGAAGCTTTCTTT.

Comments on this clonotype: This may come from a read error, since a much larger clone is one base off. The chain employs TRBV2 and TRBJ1-1, with TRBD1 as a possible D gene (5 bases). CDR1 SNHLY and CDR2 FYNNEI come from the germline V gene. The CDR3 covers 12 residues. CDR3 region: CTSNQGSTEAFF. The CDR3 DNA reads as TGTACCAGCAATCAGGGCAGCACTGAAGCTTTCTTT.

Ten or more counts support this clonotype. The genes are TRBV10-3 and TRBJ2-1; D is possibly TRBD1 or TRBD2 (5 bases each). The CDR3 has 17 amino acids. The V gene's germline CDR1 is ENHRY and CDR2 SYGVKD. Trimming pared 6 bases from V and 0 bases from J, leaving 18 bases between. The CDR3 region has the DNA TGTGCCATCAGCCAAGGACCGGGACCCTACTCCTACAATGAGCAGTTCTTC. Translated, it gives CAISQGPGPYSYNEQFF.

This clonotype was seen only a few times. The chain carries TRBV29-1 and TRBJ2-2; D gene ambiguous. This CDR3 has 12 amino acids. In germline, CDR1 is SQVTM, CDR2 ANQGSEA. V gave up 3 bases and J gave up 5 bases, with 7 bases separating them. CDR3 residues: CSVDAVTGELFF. The CDR3 DNA reads as TGCAGCGTTGACGCTGTTACCGGGGAGCTGTTTTTT.

This clonotype was picked up a small number of times. The rearrangement uses TRBV7-9 and TRBJ1-4; a possible D gene is TRBD1 (5 bases). CDR1 is SEHNR, CDR2 FQNEAQ, per germline (reference sequence). The CDR3 consists of 16 residues. Trimming removed 5 bases from V and 0 bases from J, with 13 bases in between. CDR3 protein: CASSPTPTATNEKLFF. The CDR3 DNA reads as TGTGCCAGCAGCCCAACCCCGACAGCAACTAATGAAAAACTGTTTTTT.

This clonotype came up a few times. The genes are TRBV29-1 and TRBJ1-5, with D hard to call. Germline V lookup: CDR1 SQVTM, CDR2 ANQGSEA. This CDR3 contains 13 residues. Trimming pared 3 bases from V and 3 bases from J, leaving 9 bases between. The DNA for the CDR3 is TGCAGCGTTGAGGCCGGGTCCAATCAGCCCCAGCATTTT. Translating it yields CSVEAGSNQPQHF. The full variable domain, completed using reference TRBV29-1 and TRBJ1-5, is SAVISQKPSRDICQRGTSLTIQCQVDSQVTMMFWYRQQPGQSLTLIATANQGSEATYESGFVIDKFPISRPNLTFSTLTVSNMSPEDSSIYLCSVEAGSNQPQHFGDGTRLSIL.

The chain joins TRBV19 to TRBJ1-1, with D unclear. The CDR3 spans 14 residues. V was shortened by 0 bases and J by 3 bases, with 8 bases between the two germline ends. Germline CDR1 LNHDA, CDR2 SQIVND (reference sequence). The CDR3 DNA follows: TGTGCCAGTAGTATAGATCCTCAGTACACTGAAGCTTTCTTT. It translates to CASSIDPQYTEAFF.

The V and J genes are TRBV7-9 and TRBJ1-1; D not resolved. Per germline, CDR1 SEHNR and CDR2 FQNEAQ (reference sequence). Trimming removed 2 bases from V and 2 bases from J, with 9 bases in between. The CDR3 runs to 14 residues. CDR3 protein: CASSLIPANTEAFF. CDR3 sequence (DNA): TGTGCCAGCAGCTTAATTCCGGCAAACACTGAAGCTTTCTTT.

This clonotype showed up just a few times. The J gene is TRBJ1-2, the V gene TRBV6-1, with D maybe TRBD1 (6 bases). Germline V lookup: CDR1 MNHNS, CDR2 SASEGT. CDR3 length: 14 residues. V lost 11 bases, J lost 4 bases, and 20 bases lay in between. The CDR3 DNA sequence: TGTGCCCCCCCAGGGGTCAGTCGCACCTATGGCTACACCTTC. This sequence encodes CAPPGVSRTYGYTF.

This clonotype was seen at least ten times. This chain connects TRBV30 to TRBJ2-3, with 7 bases identical to TRBD2. Trimming cost V 1 base and J 6 bases; bases outside gene matches: 7. This CDR3 is built from 14 residues. Germline V gene lookup returns CDR1 GTSNPN and CDR2 SVGIG (reference sequence). CDR3 nucleotides: TGTGCCTGGAGTGGGGAGGGGCATCAGGATACGCAGTATTTT. Its protein product is CAWSGEGHQDTQYF.

This clonotype came up many times. The chain links TRBV5-1 to TRBJ1-5; D remains unclear. CDR3 size: 13 residues. From germline, CDR1 is SGHRS and CDR2 YFSETQ. V lost 2 bases to trimming and J lost 6 bases, with 9 bases between them. The CDR3 reads CASSLSGSQPQHF. The CDR3 bases are TGCGCCAGCAGCTTATCGGGTTCTCAGCCCCAGCATTTT. The full variable domain, with the rest looked up from reference TRBV5-1 and TRBJ1-5, is KAGVTQTPRYLIKTRGQQVTLSCSPISGHRSVSWYQQTPGQGLQFLFEYFSETQRNKGNFPGRFSGRQFSNSRSEMNVSTLELGDSALYLCASSLSGSQPQHFGDGTRLSIL.

There are many counts of this clonotype. The chain joins TRBV20-1 to TRBJ1-4; 9 bases map to TRBD1. Germline CDR1 is DFQATT and CDR2 is SNEGSKA (reference sequence). V was pared by 6 bases and J by 3 bases, with 8 bases of the junction left unmatched. The length of the CDR3 is 15 residues. The CDR3 DNA reads as TGCAGTGCAACAGGGGGCTCGGGTTCTAATGAAAAACTGTTTTTT. As protein: CSATGGSGSNEKLFF.

This clonotype was seen just once. This may arise from a read error, as a much more abundant clone is one base away. The chain joins TRBV11-2 to TRBJ1-1; 8 bases are a match to TRBD1. The CDR3 spans 16 residues. Germline-derived CDR1 and CDR2 are SGHAT and FQNNGV. The V gene end was trimmed by 11 bases and the J gene end by 0 bases; junction bases not matched to a gene: 14. CDR3 sequence: CAGTRRRTGMNTEAFF. The CDR3 bases are TGTGCCGGCACCCGTCGAAGGACAGGGATGAACACTGAAGCTTTCTTT.

The genes are TRBV25-1 and TRBJ2-4; 10 bases align to TRBD2. There are 16 residues in the CDR3. Trimming removed 4 bases from V and 0 bases from J; junction bases left unmatched: 3. From germline, CDR1 is MGHDK and CDR2 SYGVNS. As DNA, the CDR3 is TGTGCCAGCAGTGCAGCGGGAGGGGTAGCCAAAAACATTCAGTACTTC. Protein: CASSAAGGVAKNIQYF.

In its sample, this clonotype was seen many times. The rearrangement uses TRBV2 and TRBJ1-2; D is unclear. V was pared by 4 bases and J by 0 bases, with 9 bases between. The CDR3 covers 14 residues. Germline loops: CDR1 SNHLY, CDR2 FYNNEI. CDR3: CASSVSPANYGYTF. DNA for the CDR3: TGTGCCAGCAGTGTGTCTCCAGCTAACTATGGCTACACCTTC. Looking up the rest from reference TRBV2 and TRBJ1-2 gives the full variable domain: EPEVTQTPSHQVTQMGQEVILRCVPISNHLYFYWYRQILGQKVEFLVSFYNNEISEKSEIFDDQFSVERPDGSNFTLKIRSTKLEDSAMYFCASSVSPANYGYTFGSGTRLTVV.